The 28 T cell receptor beta chains below all came from one sample that was sequenced in a study of OX40 agonist ivuxolimab in advanced cancers. Profiled with immunoSEQ multiplex PCR; TCRdb holds only in-frame clones, not every one. The sample records under 70,000 clones, roughly 85% being singletons. Sequenced material: CD4+ or CD8+ T cells sorted from blood, taken in a trial of the OX40 agonist ivuxolimab. The source of these receptors is an adult with an advanced solid tumor such as melanoma, head and neck, liver or kidney cancer.

The chain has TRBV7-3 and TRBJ1-1; D is unresolved. Germline-derived CDR1 and CDR2 are SGHTA and FQGTGA. This CDR3 spans 13 amino acids. The germline V and J ends were trimmed by 4 bases and 3 bases, with 9 bases remaining between them. CDR3 bases: TGTGCCAGCAGCTACCGGGCGGACACTGAAGCTTTCTTT. Translating gives CASSYRADTEAFF.

The chain is built from TRBV21-1 and TRBJ2-6; the table's D gene call, TRBD1, was not cross checked with the DNA. TRBV21-1 is classified as a pseudogene. The CDR3 extends over 17 amino acids. CDR3 sequence reads: CASSKKSGQDIGPVLTF. The CDR3 nucleotides are TGTGCCAGCAGCAAAAAGTCCGGACAGGACATTGGGCCCGTCCTGACTTTC.

V gene TRBV5-1 combines with J gene TRBJ2-1, with 8 bases fitting TRBD2. V lost 2 bases, J lost 0 bases, and 4 bases stayed unmatched. The germline gives CDR1 SGHRS, CDR2 YFSETQ. The CDR3 has 16 residues. The CDR3 sequence: CASSFNGGDSYNEQFF. CDR3 DNA sequence: TGCGCCAGCAGCTTCAACGGGGGGGACTCCTACAATGAGCAGTTCTTC.

This chain connects TRBV7-2 to TRBJ2-2, with no clear D. The CDR3 consists of 12 residues. Germline assignment: CDR1 SGHTA and CDR2 FQGNSA. V shed 2 bases and J shed 6 bases, with 4 bases lying between them. The CDR3 protein is CASSLRAGELFF. In DNA, the CDR3 is TGTGCCAGCAGCTTAAGGGCCGGGGAGCTGTTTTTT.

The chain uses TRBV5-6 and TRBJ2-5; D uncertain. Deletions cut 0 bases from V and 1 base from J, with 1 base between. Germline assignment: CDR1 SGHDT and CDR2 YYEEEE. CDR3 length equals 12 residues. CDR3 in DNA: TGTGCCAGCAGCTTGGTCCAAGAGACCCAGTACTTC. Translating gives CASSLVQETQYF.

This clone was seen just once. The chain is built from TRBV28 and TRBJ2-2; D is ambiguous. Germline values: CDR1 MDHEN, CDR2 SYDVKM. The V end was cut by 5 bases, the J end by 6 bases, with 13 bases between. This CDR3 is built from 14 residues. The CDR3 protein is CASSALDNPGELFF. CDR3 DNA: TGTGCCAGCAGTGCCCTCGACAATCCCGGGGAGCTGTTTTTT.

This chain connects TRBV5-1 to TRBJ2-1; 12 bases align to TRBD2. CDR3 length equals 16 residues. Trimming took 2 bases from V and 9 from J; bases not matched to a gene: 9. The germline gives CDR1 SGHRS, CDR2 YFSETQ. The CDR3 here is CASSFEGLAGFTEQFF. As DNA, the CDR3 is TGCGCCAGCAGCTTCGAAGGACTAGCGGGATTCACTGAGCAGTTCTTC.

V and J are TRBV19 and TRBJ2-2; TRBD1 aligns across 9 bases. The germline V gene encodes CDR1 LNHDA and CDR2 SQIVND (reference sequence). The CDR3 has 15 residues. Trimming took 6 bases from V and 8 from J; bases not matched to a gene: 10. The CDR3 DNA reads TGTGCCAGTAGCCGTAGACAGGGGGTGATTGGGGAGCTGTTTTTT. Translation: CASSRRQGVIGELFF. Drawing the rest from reference TRBV19 and TRBJ2-2, the complete variable domain is DGGITQSPKYLFRKEGQNVTLSCEQNLNHDAMYWYRQDPGQGLRLIYYSQIVNDFQKGDIAEGYSVSREKKESFPLTVTSAQKNPTAFYLCASSRRQGVIGELFFGEGSRLTVL.

The genes are TRBV18 and TRBJ1-1, with no clear D. With 2 bases removed from V and 7 bases from J, the gap between germline ends came to 8 bases. Germline V gene lookup returns CDR1 KGHSH and CDR2 LQKENI. The CDR3 sequence is 12 residues long. CDR3 residues: CASSPADREAFF. CDR3 sequence (DNA): TGTGCCAGCTCACCAGCCGACCGTGAAGCTTTCTTT.

This rearrangement joins TRBV11-2 to TRBJ2-5, with 9 positions matching TRBD1. J gave up 4 bases and V 4 bases, and 7 bases lay outside the gene matches. Germline values: CDR1 SGHAT, CDR2 FQNNGV. There are 15 residues in the CDR3. CDR3 sequence: CASSSRDRVGETQYF. The CDR3 DNA reads TGTGCCAGCAGCTCCCGGGACAGGGTGGGAGAGACCCAGTACTTC.

The rearrangement uses TRBV28 and TRBJ2-5; no reliable D call. V lost 1 base, J lost 5 bases, and 5 bases lay in between. Germline V gives CDR1 MDHEN, CDR2 SYDVKM. The CDR3 covers 12 residues. CDR3: CASSLFRETQYF. CDR3 sequence (DNA): TGTGCCAGCAGTTTATTTCGGGAGACCCAGTACTTC.

The rearrangement uses TRBV5-4 and TRBJ2-5; 11 bases match TRBD2. The CDR3 has 16 amino acids. Germline lookup yields CDR1 SGHNT and CDR2 YYREEE (reference sequence). V shed 0 bases and J 4 bases; nucleotides not matched to a gene: 5. This CDR3 reads CASSLAFSGRGETQYF. Written as DNA, the CDR3 is TGTGCCAGCAGCTTGGCCTTTAGCGGGAGGGGAGAGACCCAGTACTTC. Full variable domain (remainder filled in from reference TRBV5-4 and TRBJ2-5): ETGVTQSPTHLIKTRGQQVTLRCSSQSGHNTVSWYQQALGQGPQFIFQYYREEENGRGNFPPRFSGLQFPNYSSELNVNALELDDSALYLCASSLAFSGRGETQYFGPGTRLLVL.

V and J are TRBV5-1 and TRBJ2-2; 7 positions agree with TRBD1. The CDR3 covers 15 residues. Germline values: CDR1 SGHRS, CDR2 YFSETQ. V shed 2 bases, J shed 4 bases, and the junction held 5 bases outside the gene matches. CDR3 region: CASSFRDRGTGELFF. In DNA form, the CDR3 reads TGCGCCAGCAGCTTCCGGGACAGAGGCACCGGGGAGCTGTTTTTT.

This clone was recorded once. This sequence joins TRBV28 and TRBJ2-7, with 9 bases matching TRBD1. CDR3 length equals 12 residues. V lost 11 bases and J lost 5; bases outside the gene matches: 7. The germline V gene encodes CDR1 MDHEN and CDR2 SYDVKM. The CDR3 region has the DNA TGTGCCGCCCGGGACAGGGACAACGAGCAGTACTTC. Protein sequence: CAARDRDNEQYF.

CDR3: CASSLSGTGNNEQFF. The CDR3 DNA follows: TGCGCCAGCAGCCTCTCCGGGACAGGGAACAATGAGCAGTTCTTC. The rearrangement joins TRBV5-1 to TRBJ2-1, with 9 bases lining up with TRBD1. After removal of 4 bases from V and 5 bases from J, the junction contained 7 bases not matched to a gene. Germline values: CDR1 SGHRS, CDR2 YFSETQ. The CDR3 loop spans 15 amino acids.

The chain links TRBV4-2 to TRBJ2-3, with D possibly matching TRBD1 (5 bases). The germline V and J ends were trimmed by 1 base and 4 bases, with 15 bases remaining between them. The germline V gene has CDR1 LGHNA and CDR2 YNFKEQ. This CDR3 has 16 amino acids. In DNA, the CDR3 is TGTGCCAGCAGCCAAGGTGCTAGGCAGGGTGCAGATACGCAGTATTTT. This translates into CASSQGARQGADTQYF.

Here the CDR3 reads CASSIEDGTYEQYF. In nucleotides, the CDR3 is TGTGCCAGTAGTATAGAGGACGGAACCTACGAGCAGTACTTC. V is TRBV19 and J is TRBJ2-7; D is ambiguous. The V gene lost 0 bases and the J gene lost 2 bases, with 8 bases spanning the gap. Germline V CDR1 and CDR2: LNHDA, SQIVND (reference sequence). The CDR3 extends over 14 amino acids.

The chain recombines TRBV7-2 with TRBJ1-6; 9 bases are shared with TRBD1. Germline V gene lookup returns CDR1 SGHTA and CDR2 FQGNSA. This CDR3 has 15 residues. V gave up 4 bases and J gave up 10 bases; unmatched junction bases: 8. The DNA for the CDR3 is TGTGCCAGCAGCTGGGGACAGGGAAGAGGCTCACCCCTCCACTTT. Translating gives CASSWGQGRGSPLHF. The variable domain in full, completed from reference TRBV7-2 and TRBJ1-6, reads GAGVSQSPSNKVTEKGKDVELRCDPISGHTALYWYRQSLGQGLEFLIYFQGNSAPDKSGLPSDRFSAERTGGSVSTLTIQRTQQEDSAVYLCASSWGQGRGSPLHFGNGTRLTVT.

This clone was picked up a small number of times. The chain carries TRBV11-2 and TRBJ1-2; possible D gene TRBD1, 5 bases. The CDR3 totals 16 residues. CDR1 is SGHAT, CDR2 FQNNGV, per germline. Trimming removed 5 bases from V and 4 bases from J, with 20 bases in between. The CDR3 is CASSPRGGARIYGYTF. DNA of the CDR3: TGTGCCAGCAGCCCACGGGGAGGGGCGCGGATCTATGGCTACACCTTC.

The J gene is TRBJ2-3, the V gene TRBV5-5, with 11 positions matching TRBD2. The CDR3 loop spans 15 amino acids. J gave up 5 bases and V 4 bases, and 6 bases lay outside the gene matches. Germline CDR1 SGHKS, CDR2 YYEKEE (reference sequence). CDR3 residues: CASSILAGGKDTQYF. In DNA form, the CDR3 reads TGTGCCAGCAGCATTCTAGCGGGAGGTAAAGATACGCAGTATTTT.

This chain uses TRBV7-2 with TRBJ2-1; the D is unclear. Deletions cut 4 bases from V and 6 bases from J, with 10 bases between. CDR1 and CDR2 (germline): SGHTA, FQGNSA. This CDR3 comprises 13 residues. The CDR3 DNA is TGTGCCAGCAGCTCGTTCCCCGTCAATGAGCAGTTCTTC. Protein sequence: CASSSFPVNEQFF.

J is TRBJ2-2 and V is TRBV4-2, with TRBD1 identical over 8 bases. V was clipped by 2 bases and J by 6 bases; unmatched bases: 5. This CDR3 comprises 15 residues. Looked up from germline, CDR1 is LGHNA and CDR2 is YNFKEQ. The CDR3 DNA reads TGTGCCAGCAGCCAACCAAGACAGGGGCCCGGGGAGCTGTTTTTT. It translates to CASSQPRQGPGELFF.

The chain couples TRBV7-3 to TRBJ1-2; possibly TRBD1 for D (5 bases). Trimming took 2 bases from V and 7 from J, leaving 14 bases between them. CDR1 is SGHTA, CDR2 FQGTGA, per germline. The CDR3 has 14 amino acids. The CDR3 protein is CASSLAQGLGGYTF. The DNA of the CDR3 is TGTGCCAGCAGCTTAGCCCAGGGTTTAGGTGGCTACACCTTC.

This clone occurred once. The chain links TRBV7-2 to TRBJ1-3, with TRBD1 as a possible D gene (6 bases). CDR3 size: 17 residues. V was trimmed by 5 bases and J by 0 bases, leaving 17 bases between them. The germline gives CDR1 SGHTA, CDR2 FQGNSA. The CDR3 sequence is CASSRPRQESSGNTIYF. CDR3 nucleotides: TGTGCCAGCAGCCGCCCCCGACAGGAGAGCTCTGGAAACACCATATATTTT. The full variable domain, completed using reference TRBV7-2 and TRBJ1-3, is GAGVSQSPSNKVTEKGKDVELRCDPISGHTALYWYRQSLGQGLEFLIYFQGNSAPDKSGLPSDRFSAERTGGSVSTLTIQRTQQEDSAVYLCASSRPRQESSGNTIYFGEGSWLTVV.

V is TRBV9 and J is TRBJ2-7, with 14 bases identical to TRBD2. Germline V CDR1 and CDR2: SGDLS, YYNGEE. With 5 bases clipped from V and 3 bases from J, the junction kept 7 bases outside the gene matches. The CDR3 runs to 16 residues. The CDR3 reads CASSPGLAGGGYEQYF. In DNA form, the CDR3 reads TGTGCCAGCAGTCCAGGACTAGCGGGAGGAGGCTACGAGCAGTACTTC.

A few counts support this clone. The chain is built from TRBV30 and TRBJ1-1, with D unresolved. V was shortened by 2 bases and J by 1 base, with 20 bases between the two germline ends. Germline CDR1 is GTSNPN and CDR2 is SVGIG (reference sequence). The CDR3 extends over 17 amino acids. The CDR3 is CAWSPLVPTPSNTEAFF. Written as DNA, the CDR3 is TGTGCCTGGAGTCCCCTAGTCCCGACCCCGTCGAACACTGAAGCTTTCTTT.

The rearrangement uses TRBV12-5 and TRBJ1-2, with D possibly TRBD1 on 5 matching bases. The CDR3 spans 15 residues. V lost 0 bases and J lost 13, with 21 bases in between. CDR1 is LGHNT and CDR2 is FRNRAP in the germline V gene. This CDR3 reads CASGLVPSTGRRVTF. DNA of the CDR3: TGTGCTAGTGGTTTGGTCCCTTCAACGGGGCGCCGAGTCACCTTC.

The chain uses TRBV6-5 and TRBJ1-5; 9 nucleotides match TRBD1. Unmatched junction bases numbered 9, after V lost 4 bases and J lost 5 bases. The CDR3 is made up of 16 amino acids. Germline V gene sequence: CDR1 MNHEY, CDR2 SVGAGI. CDR3 nucleotides: TGTGCCAGCAGTTCGTACAGGGGGCTGGAAGATCAGCCCCAGCATTTT. Its protein is CASSSYRGLEDQPQHF.